Listed below are T cell receptor beta chains from one sample, sequenced in a study of PD-1 blockade in classical Hodgkin lymphoma. TCRdb's table, derived via immunoSEQ multiplex PCR, lists solely in-frame clones and lacks some. The repertoire holds some 15,000 clones, roughly three quarters seen once, with under 2% in the top ten. The specimen comprised CD4+ T cells from blood, sampled before the fourth cycle of nivolumab. These receptors came from a human donor with classical Hodgkin lymphoma. The CDR3 runs from the conserved cysteine through the conserved F or W. D genes are given only for firm matches. A row's size may be missing; if present it is once, few, many or a size class.

v_call: TRBV27
clone_size: -
j_call: TRBJ2-1
d_call: TRBD1
cdr3_nt: TGTGCCAGCAGTACTAGACAGGGTTGGTCGCGGAGACCCTCCTACAATGAGCAGTTCTTC
cdr3_aa: CASSTRQGWSRRPSYNEQFF

v_call: TRBV2
clone_size: -
j_call: TRBJ2-2
d_call: TRBD2
cdr3_nt: TGTGCCAGCGAAGGAACTGGGACTAGCGGCACCGGGGAGCTGTTTTTT
cdr3_aa: CASEGTGTSGTGELFF

v_call: TRBV29-1
clone_size: -
j_call: TRBJ1-2
d_call: -
cdr3_nt: TGCAGCGTTGAATTGACAGCCGATGGCTACACCTTC
cdr3_aa: CSVELTADGYTF

v_call: TRBV18
clone_size: -
j_call: TRBJ2-1
d_call: -
cdr3_nt: TGTGCCAGCTCACTACTACGGGAAACCTACAATGAGCAGTTCTTC
cdr3_aa: CASSLLRETYNEQFF

v_call: TRBV14
clone_size: few
j_call: TRBJ2-5
d_call: TRBD1
cdr3_nt: TGTGCCAGCAGCCCACCCGGGACAGGGGTTGAGACCCAGTACTTC
cdr3_aa: CASSPPGTGVETQYF

v_call: TRBV29-1
clone_size: few
j_call: TRBJ2-1
d_call: -
cdr3_nt: TGCAGCGTTGTCTTGTCGGCGTCTTACAATGAGCAGTTCTTC
cdr3_aa: CSVVLSASYNEQFF

v_call: TRBV7-7
clone_size: -
j_call: TRBJ2-2
d_call: -
cdr3_nt: TGTGCCAGCAGCTTATTCAGGGAATCGGGGGAGCTGTTTTTT
cdr3_aa: CASSLFRESGELFF

v_call: TRBV11-3
clone_size: once
j_call: TRBJ2-3
d_call: -
cdr3_nt: TGTGCCAGCAGCCTAGTCGGGGGAGATACGCAGTATTTT
cdr3_aa: CASSLVGGDTQYF

v_call: TRBV5-4
clone_size: -
j_call: TRBJ2-6
d_call: -
cdr3_nt: TGTGCCAGCAGCTTGGGGGGGTCCGTACCCGTCCTGACTTTC
cdr3_aa: CASSLGGSVPVLTF

v_call: TRBV10-2
clone_size: -
j_call: TRBJ1-5
d_call: -
cdr3_nt: TGCGCCAGCAGTGAGTCGTGGTGGCCCCAGCATTTT
cdr3_aa: CASSESWWPQHF

v_call: TRBV5-1
clone_size: -
j_call: TRBJ2-1
d_call: -
cdr3_nt: TGCGCCAGCAGCTTTGAAAGTAACAATGAGCAGTTCTTC
cdr3_aa: CASSFESNNEQFF

v_call: TRBV6-5
clone_size: few
j_call: TRBJ1-2
d_call: -
cdr3_nt: TGTGCCAGCAGGAGTAACTATGGCTACACCTTC
cdr3_aa: CASRSNYGYTF

v_call: TRBV10-1
clone_size: few
j_call: TRBJ2-4
d_call: -
cdr3_nt: TGCGCCACCATGGACAGAGAAAACATTCAGTACTTC
cdr3_aa: CATMDRENIQYF

v_call: TRBV6-1
clone_size: -
j_call: TRBJ1-2
d_call: -
cdr3_nt: TGTGCCAGCAGTGACCTATATGGCTACACCTTC
cdr3_aa: CASSDLYGYTF

v_call: TRBV7-9
clone_size: -
j_call: TRBJ2-1
d_call: -
cdr3_nt: TGTGCCAGCAGCCTAACCTACAATGAGCAGTTCTTC
cdr3_aa: CASSLTYNEQFF

v_call: TRBV7-6
clone_size: -
j_call: TRBJ2-5
d_call: -
cdr3_nt: TGTGCCAGCAGCTCCAAGGGGGGAGTAGAGACCCAGTACTTC
cdr3_aa: CASSSKGGVETQYF

v_call: TRBV12-5
clone_size: -
j_call: TRBJ2-7
d_call: -
cdr3_nt: TGTGCTAGTGGTTTGGGGAGGTACGAGCAGTACTTC
cdr3_aa: CASGLGRYEQYF

v_call: TRBV6-1
clone_size: -
j_call: TRBJ1-5
d_call: TRBD1
cdr3_nt: TGTGCCAGCCTCCGGACAGGCACCAATCAGCCCCAGCATTTT
cdr3_aa: CASLRTGTNQPQHF

v_call: TRBV11-2
clone_size: -
j_call: TRBJ1-2
d_call: -
cdr3_nt: TGTGCCAGCAGCTTATCAGGGCCCAACTATGGCTACACCTTC
cdr3_aa: CASSLSGPNYGYTF

v_call: TRBV14
clone_size: few
j_call: TRBJ2-3
d_call: -
cdr3_nt: TGTGCCAGCAGCTCGGACAGCTGGTGGGGACATAACTCGCTGACTCGGATATTCGGTACGCAGTATTTT
cdr3_aa: CASSSDSWWGHNSLTRIFGTQYF

v_call: TRBV19
clone_size: -
j_call: TRBJ2-1
d_call: -
cdr3_nt: TGTGCCAGTAGTATGTCTCTAGCGTCGAGTGAGCAGTTCTTC
cdr3_aa: CASSMSLASSEQFF

v_call: TRBV5-6
clone_size: -
j_call: TRBJ1-1
d_call: -
cdr3_nt: TGTGCCAGCAGCTCGGACAGAAGGGCTGAAGCTTTCTTT
cdr3_aa: CASSSDRRAEAFF

v_call: TRBV2
clone_size: -
j_call: TRBJ2-7
d_call: -
cdr3_nt: TGTGCCAGCAGTGTAGGGGAAACCTACGAGCAGTACTTC
cdr3_aa: CASSVGETYEQYF

v_call: TRBV7-7
clone_size: few
j_call: TRBJ2-5
d_call: TRBD1
cdr3_nt: TGTGCTAGCAGCCCGGACAGGGACGAGACCCAGTACTTC
cdr3_aa: CASSPDRDETQYF

v_call: TRBV4-1
clone_size: -
j_call: TRBJ2-7
d_call: -
cdr3_nt: TGCGCCAGCAGCCAATCCCTGGGGGCGGGGCCCTCCTACGAGCAGTACTTC
cdr3_aa: CASSQSLGAGPSYEQYF

v_call: TRBV6-5
clone_size: -
j_call: TRBJ2-6
d_call: -
cdr3_nt: TGTGCCAGCAGTTACTTCGACTTCTCTGGGGCCAACGTCCTGACTTTC
cdr3_aa: CASSYFDFSGANVLTF

v_call: TRBV5-4
clone_size: -
j_call: TRBJ1-1
d_call: -
cdr3_nt: TGTGCCAGCAGCACCGTGGACAAGAACACTGAAGCTTTCTTT
cdr3_aa: CASSTVDKNTEAFF

v_call: TRBV6-1
clone_size: -
j_call: TRBJ2-3
d_call: -
cdr3_nt: TGTGCCAGCAGTGAAGGGGAGGGGACACCCCTCACAGATACGCAGTATTTT
cdr3_aa: CASSEGEGTPLTDTQYF

v_call: TRBV5-1
clone_size: -
j_call: TRBJ1-1
d_call: TRBD1
cdr3_nt: TGCGCCAGCAGCTCGACGACAGGGTGGGCTTTCTTT
cdr3_aa: CASSSTTGWAFF